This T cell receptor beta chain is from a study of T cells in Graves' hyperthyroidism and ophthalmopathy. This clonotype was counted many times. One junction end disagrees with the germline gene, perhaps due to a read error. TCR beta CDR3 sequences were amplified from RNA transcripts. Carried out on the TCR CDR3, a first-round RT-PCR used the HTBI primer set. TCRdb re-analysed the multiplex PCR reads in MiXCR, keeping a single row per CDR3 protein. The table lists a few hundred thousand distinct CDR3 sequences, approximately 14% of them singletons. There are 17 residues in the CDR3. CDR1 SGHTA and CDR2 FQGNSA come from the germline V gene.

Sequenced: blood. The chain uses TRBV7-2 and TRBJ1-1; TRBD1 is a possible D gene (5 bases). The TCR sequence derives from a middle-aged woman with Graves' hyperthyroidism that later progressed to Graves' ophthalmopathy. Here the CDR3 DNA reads TGTGTCAGCAGCTTAAGGGGCGTCGGGGGGAGTCACACTGAAGCTTTCTTT. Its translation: CVSSLRGVGGSHTEAFF.